The 28 T cell receptor beta chains listed next were all sequenced from one sample in a study of T cells after yellow fever vaccination. TCRdb redid the calling of the 5' RACE reads with MiXCR, one entry per CDR3 protein. Among 300,000 or so distinct CDR3 sequences listed, roughly 9% were seen once. The sample consisted of CD4+ T cells sorted from PBMCs, taken 5 days after the yellow fever booster vaccination. These receptors all stem from a man aged 18-30 years who received the YFV17D yellow fever vaccine.

This clonotype was counted ten times or more. The J gene is TRBJ2-6, the V gene TRBV4-2; TRBD1 agrees at 8 bases. V dropped 4 bases and J dropped 0; count of bases not matched to a gene: 5. The CDR3 has 17 residues. CDR1 and CDR2 from the germline V gene are LGHNA and YNFKEQ. The CDR3 sequence is CASSPGQGRSGANVLTF. CDR3 DNA sequence: TGTGCCAGCAGCCCTGGACAGGGACGCTCTGGGGCCAACGTCCTGACTTTC.

This clonotype was observed a few times. This chain joins TRBV12-3 or TRBV12-4 and TRBJ2-5, with 9 bases identical to TRBD1. After removal of 3 bases from V and 2 bases from J, the junction contained 7 bases not matched to a gene. The CDR3 totals 16 residues. The CDR3 is CASSFIPGQGQETQYF. The CDR3 DNA reads as TGTGCCAGCAGTTTCATCCCGGGACAGGGACAAGAGACCCAGTACTTC.

Points on this clonotype: A much bigger clone sits one base away, suggesting this may be a read error. V usage is TRBV7-2 and J usage is TRBJ2-2, with 12 bases lining up with TRBD2. Germline CDR1 reads SGHTA; CDR2 reads FQGNSA. The CDR3 consists of 16 residues. The CDR3 nucleotides read TGTGACAGCAGCCCCTCTAGCGGGGGGGACACCGGGGAGCTGTTTTTT. This sequence encodes CDSSPSSGGDTGELFF.

This clonotype has just a few counts. The chain employs TRBV18 and TRBJ1-1; weak D call: TRBD1 (6 bases). CDR1 is KGHSH and CDR2 is LQKENI in the germline V gene. The CDR3 spans 15 residues. Between the trimmed V and J ends, which lost 2 bases and 5 bases, there was a span of 15 bases. CDR3 DNA sequence: TGTGCCAGCTCACCATTCCAGGGGAGGGAGACTGAAGCTTTCTTT. This sequence encodes CASSPFQGRETEAFF.

This clonotype was detected ten times or more. V is TRBV5-4 and J is TRBJ1-6; D uncertain. The germline gives CDR1 SGHNT, CDR2 YYREEE (reference sequence). V was pared by 0 bases and J by 7 bases, with 2 bases between. The CDR3 has 12 residues. CDR3 region: CASSLDNSPLHF. CDR3 coding DNA: TGTGCCAGCAGCTTGGACAATTCACCCCTCCACTTT.

The sample holds many counts of this clonotype. The chain employs TRBV6-2 or TRBV6-3 and TRBJ2-5; D possibly matches TRBD1 or TRBD2 (7 bases each). The V and J ends lost 2 bases and 5 bases respectively, with 12 bases between them. This CDR3 is built from 14 residues. Germline loops: CDR1 MNHEY, CDR2 SVGEGT. The DNA for the CDR3 is TGTGCCAGCAGTTACCTCCAGGGGGGGGAGACCCAGTACTTC. Protein: CASSYLQGGETQYF.

This clonotype has just a few counts. The chain carries TRBV4-3 and TRBJ2-3, with TRBD2 matching over 14 bases. V lost 1 base and J lost 2; bases outside the gene matches: 2. CDR1 and CDR2 from the germline V gene are LGHNA and YSLEER. The length of the CDR3 is 17 residues. The CDR3 DNA reads TGCGCCAGCAGCCAAGGGACTAGCGGGAGGTACACAGATACGCAGTATTTT. This codes for CASSQGTSGRYTDTQYF.

The CDR3 bases are TGTGCCAGCAGGAGCGGGGGGGCCAACACCGGGGAGCTGTTTTTT. Translation gives CASRSGGANTGELFF. V is TRBV6-2 or TRBV6-3 and J is TRBJ2-2, with TRBD2 matching over 10 bases. This CDR3 region has 15 residues. Germline assignment: CDR1 MNHEY and CDR2 SVGEGT. V was pared by 6 bases and J by 2 bases, with 3 bases of the junction left unmatched.

The chain employs TRBV4-1 and TRBJ1-1; D might be TRBD1 (5 bases). Trimming shortened V by 0 bases and J by 0 bases, and 11 bases separated the two germline ends. CDR3 size: 16 residues. Germline V gene lookup returns CDR1 MGHRA and CDR2 YSYEKL. CDR3 residues: CASSQEPDRLNTEAFF. The CDR3 nucleotides read TGCGCCAGCAGCCAAGAACCTGACAGACTGAACACTGAAGCTTTCTTT.

The chain carries TRBV27 and TRBJ2-3, with a possible D match to TRBD2 (5 bases). In germline, CDR1 is MNHEY, CDR2 SMNVEV (reference sequence). The CDR3 spans 16 residues. The germline V and J ends were trimmed by 5 bases and 0 bases, with 15 bases remaining between them. This CDR3 reads CASSRESRLSTDTQYF. The CDR3, as DNA: TGTGCCAGCAGTCGAGAGTCGAGACTAAGCACAGATACGCAGTATTTT.

This clonotype was recorded many times. The chain is built from TRBV7-3 and TRBJ2-2; 8 bases line up with TRBD2. The CDR3 loop spans 15 amino acids. Germline CDR1 is SGHTA and CDR2 is FQGTGA. V dropped 2 bases and J dropped 7; count of bases not matched to a gene: 6. CDR3 in DNA: TGTGCCAGCAGCTTACTCGGGGGGGCTATCGGGGAGCTGTTTTTT. This codes for CASSLLGGAIGELFF. Using reference TRBV7-3 and TRBJ2-2 for the parts outside the CDR3, the full variable domain is GAGVSQTPSNKVTEKGKYVELRCDPISGHTALYWYRQSLGQGPEFLIYFQGTGAADDSGLPNDRFFAVRPEGSVSTLKIQRTERGDSAVYLCASSLLGGAIGELFFGEGSRLTVL.

The chain uses TRBV7-9 and TRBJ2-1; D remains ambiguous. CDR1 is SEHNR, CDR2 FQNEAQ, per germline (reference sequence). Trimming took 8 bases from V and 12 from J, leaving 14 bases between them. The CDR3 loop spans 11 amino acids. Written as DNA, the CDR3 is TGTGCCAGCGAAGGCAGACTTTCGCAGTTCTTC. It specifies CASEGRLSQFF.

This clonotype appeared a few times. The rearrangement links TRBV12-3 or TRBV12-4 to TRBJ1-2; 7 nucleotides agree with TRBD1. V was clipped by 7 bases and J by 5 bases; unmatched bases: 10. The CDR3 runs 14 residues. The CDR3 DNA sequence: TGTGCCAGCACCACAGACAGGGCTAGGTATGGCTACACCTTC. Translated: CASTTDRARYGYTF.

V usage is TRBV29-1 and J usage is TRBJ2-3; 12 bases are a match to TRBD2. CDR1 is SQVTM and CDR2 is ANQGSEA in the germline V gene. The CDR3 runs to 16 residues. V gave up 6 bases and J gave up 5 bases; unmatched junction bases: 12. CDR3 protein: CSVQGSSGGAGDTQYF. CDR3 DNA: TGCAGCGTCCAAGGGTCTAGCGGGGGGGCGGGAGATACGCAGTATTTT.

At least ten counts were recorded for this clonotype. The chain carries TRBV29-1 and TRBJ2-2; perhaps D is TRBD1 or TRBD2 (5 bases each). Between the trimmed V and J ends, which lost 5 bases and 1 base, there was a span of 8 bases. Germline lookup yields CDR1 SQVTM and CDR2 ANQGSEA. The CDR3 is 13 amino acids. CDR3 DNA: TGCAGCGTTCGTGGGGGGAACACCGGGGAGCTGTTTTTT. This encodes CSVRGGNTGELFF.

In this sample, this clonotype turned up a few times. This chain's CDR3 is CAISSSGLNTEAFF. The CDR3 DNA follows: TGTGCCATCAGTAGTTCGGGGTTAAACACTGAAGCTTTCTTT. The chain joins TRBV10-3 to TRBJ1-1; D not resolved. The germline gives CDR1 ENHRY, CDR2 SYGVKD. The CDR3 loop spans 14 amino acids. V was pared by 5 bases and J by 2 bases, with 12 bases between.

The chain is built from TRBV25-1 and TRBJ2-5, with D possibly TRBD1 on 5 matching bases. The germline V gene has CDR1 MGHDK and CDR2 SYGVNS. There are 13 residues in the CDR3. V was pared by 2 bases and J by 5 bases, with 9 bases between. The CDR3 spells CASSEAGMETQYF. The DNA of the CDR3 is TGTGCCAGCAGTGAAGCAGGGATGGAGACCCAGTACTTC.

This clonotype was detected a few times. The chain links TRBV20-1 to TRBJ1-6; D unresolved. Trimming left V 0 bases short and J 7 bases short, with 10 bases between. Germline CDR1 and CDR2: DFQATT and SNEGSKA (reference sequence). This CDR3 spans 14 amino acids. Here the CDR3 DNA reads TGCAGTGCTAGAGACTATACCGGGAATTCACCCCTCCACTTT. Translating it yields CSARDYTGNSPLHF.

The chain is built from TRBV7-2 and TRBJ1-2; no definite D call. V was cut by 5 bases and J by 5 bases, with 15 bases left in between. Germline values: CDR1 SGHTA, CDR2 FQGNSA. The CDR3 consists of 14 residues. The CDR3 sequence: CASSPHSGRYGYTF. The CDR3 nucleotides read TGTGCCAGCAGCCCGCACAGTGGGCGATATGGCTACACCTTC.

V is TRBV5-4 and J is TRBJ2-3, with 11 nucleotides matching TRBD2. Germline V CDR1 and CDR2: SGHNT, YYREEE (reference sequence). The J segment lost 0 bases and the V segment lost 1 base, leaving 4 bases of the junction unmatched. The CDR3 has 17 amino acids. This CDR3 is CASSLRLAGSSTDTQYF. The CDR3 nucleotides read TGTGCCAGCAGCTTGCGACTAGCGGGGAGTAGCACAGATACGCAGTATTTT.

The J gene is TRBJ1-3, the V gene TRBV10-3, with D possibly matching TRBD1 (5 bases). V gave up 6 bases and J gave up 0 bases, with 9 bases separating them. CDR1 ENHRY and CDR2 SYGVKD come from the germline V gene. There are 14 residues in the CDR3. The chain's CDR3 is CAIRPDSSGNTIYF. CDR3 DNA: TGTGCCATCAGACCCGACAGCTCTGGAAACACCATATATTTT.

The gene calls are TRBV7-8 and TRBJ1-5; unclear D gene. CDR1 and CDR2 (germline): SGHVS, FQNEAQ. The CDR3 runs 14 residues. Trimming cost V 5 bases and J 6 bases, with 14 bases left between them. As DNA, the CDR3 is TGTGCCAGCAGCCTGAGGTTGATGGTTCAGCCCCAGCATTTT. It encodes CASSLRLMVQPQHF.

The CDR3 sequence: CASSSGTSGTGTQYF. The DNA of the CDR3 is TGTGCCAGCAGCTCCGGGACTAGCGGCACAGGGACGCAGTATTTT. The chain recombines TRBV7-3 with TRBJ2-3; 11 bases map to TRBD2. Germline trimming cut 4 bases from V and 9 bases from J; bases unmatched to any gene: 9. The CDR3 loop spans 15 amino acids. The germline gives CDR1 SGHTA, CDR2 FQGTGA.

This clonotype came up many times. The rearrangement links TRBV7-8 to TRBJ2-7, with TRBD2 matching 7 bases. The CDR3 is 17 amino acids. Germline V CDR1 and CDR2: SGHVS, FQNEAQ. Unmatched junction bases numbered 10, after V lost 1 base and J lost 1 base. CDR3 region: CASSLESISGVSYEQYF. In DNA, the CDR3 is TGTGCCAGCAGCTTAGAATCGATAAGCGGGGTATCCTACGAGCAGTACTTC.

The chain couples TRBV9 to TRBJ2-3; 16 positions match TRBD2. Losses at the gene ends were 1 base for V and 3 bases for J; bases not matched to a gene: 8. The length of the CDR3 is 19 residues. The germline V gene has CDR1 SGDLS and CDR2 YYNGEE. The CDR3 reads CASSVTGTSGGAATDTQYF. The CDR3 nucleotides are TGTGCCAGCAGCGTAACCGGGACTAGCGGGGGGGCCGCGACAGATACGCAGTATTTT.

This clonotype was counted between two and nine times. The chain is built from TRBV9 and TRBJ2-2; no clear D. Germline assignment: CDR1 SGDLS and CDR2 YYNGEE. Trimming removed 4 bases at V and 6 bases at J, with 19 bases between. The CDR3 runs to 16 residues. The CDR3 sequence is CASSSIRTVLAGELFF. As DNA, the CDR3 is TGTGCCAGCAGCTCCATTCGGACGGTCTTGGCCGGGGAGCTGTTTTTT. Variable domain in full (rest from reference TRBV9 and TRBJ2-2): DSGVTQTPKHLITATGQRVTLRCSPRSGDLSVYWYQQSLDQGLQFLIQYYNGEERAKGNILERFSAQQFPDLHSELNLSSLELGDSALYFCASSSIRTVLAGELFFGEGSRLTVL.

This clonotype was counted only a few times. The chain links TRBV6-5 to TRBJ2-5; no reliable D call. Germline V gene data show CDR1 as MNHEY and CDR2 as SVGAGI. Trimming took 4 bases from V and 1 from J, leaving 10 bases between them. The CDR3 length is 14 residues. The CDR3 nucleotides read TGTGCCAGCAGTTCCCCGAATTCCCAAGAGACCCAGTACTTC. Encoded protein: CASSSPNSQETQYF.

This clonotype was seen a handful of times. The chain has TRBV18 and TRBJ2-5; 7 nucleotides line up with TRBD2. There are 14 residues in the CDR3. With V trimmed by 2 bases and J by 5 bases, 5 bases remained unmatched. The germline gives CDR1 KGHSH, CDR2 LQKENI. The CDR3 bases are TGTGCCAGCTCACCATCGACTAGCTTGGAGACCCAGTACTTC. Translating it yields CASSPSTSLETQYF.